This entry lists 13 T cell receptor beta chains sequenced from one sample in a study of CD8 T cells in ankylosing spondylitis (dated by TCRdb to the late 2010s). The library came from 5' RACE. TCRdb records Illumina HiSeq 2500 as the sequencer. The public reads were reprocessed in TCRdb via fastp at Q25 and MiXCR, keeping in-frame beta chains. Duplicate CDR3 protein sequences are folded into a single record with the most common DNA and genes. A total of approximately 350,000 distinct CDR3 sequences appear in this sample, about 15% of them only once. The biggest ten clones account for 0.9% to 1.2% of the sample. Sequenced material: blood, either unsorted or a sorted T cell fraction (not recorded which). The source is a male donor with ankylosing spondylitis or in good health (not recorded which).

The CDR3 DNA reads TGCGCCAGCAGCTTGGCCGCCCCCGGCGAGACCCAGTACTTC. Translating gives CASSLAAPGETQYF. This sequence joins TRBV5-1 and TRBJ2-5; D remains unclear. V was shortened by 0 bases and J by 5 bases, with 11 bases between the two germline ends. Per germline, CDR1 SGHRS and CDR2 YFSETQ. There are 14 residues in the CDR3.

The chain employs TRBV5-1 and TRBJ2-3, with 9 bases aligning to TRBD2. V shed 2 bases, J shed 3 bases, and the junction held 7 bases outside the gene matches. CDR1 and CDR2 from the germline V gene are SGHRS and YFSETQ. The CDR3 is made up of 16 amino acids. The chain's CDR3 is CASSFVSGSNTDTQYF. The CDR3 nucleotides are TGCGCCAGCAGCTTCGTTAGCGGGAGTAATACAGATACGCAGTATTTT. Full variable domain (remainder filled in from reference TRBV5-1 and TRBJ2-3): KAGVTQTPRYLIKTRGQQVTLSCSPISGHRSVSWYQQTPGQGLQFLFEYFSETQRNKGNFPGRFSGRQFSNSRSEMNVSTLELGDSALYLCASSFVSGSNTDTQYFGPGTRLTVL.

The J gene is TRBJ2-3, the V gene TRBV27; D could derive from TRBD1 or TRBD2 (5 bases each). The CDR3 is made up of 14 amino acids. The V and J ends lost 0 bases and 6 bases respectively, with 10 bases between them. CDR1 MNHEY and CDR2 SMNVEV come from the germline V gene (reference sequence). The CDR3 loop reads CASSLSGVLDTQYF. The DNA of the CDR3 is TGTGCCAGCAGTTTATCGGGGGTTTTGGATACGCAGTATTTT.

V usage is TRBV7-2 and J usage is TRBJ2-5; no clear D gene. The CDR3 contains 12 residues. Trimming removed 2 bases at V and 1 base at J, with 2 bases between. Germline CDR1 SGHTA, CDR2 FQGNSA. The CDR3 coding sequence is TGTGCCAGCAGCTTATTCCAAGAGACCCAGTACTTC. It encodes CASSLFQETQYF.

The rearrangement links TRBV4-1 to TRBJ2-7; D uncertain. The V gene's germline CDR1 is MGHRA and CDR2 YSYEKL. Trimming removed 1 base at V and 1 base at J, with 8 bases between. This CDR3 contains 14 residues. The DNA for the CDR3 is TGCGCCAGCAGCCAAGGTCCAAGATCCTACGAGCAGTACTTC. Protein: CASSQGPRSYEQYF.

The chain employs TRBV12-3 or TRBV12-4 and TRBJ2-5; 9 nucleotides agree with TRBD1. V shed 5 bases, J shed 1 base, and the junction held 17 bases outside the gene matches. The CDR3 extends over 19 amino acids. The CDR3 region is CASSRSKWGQGLLQETQYF. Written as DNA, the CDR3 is TGTGCCAGCAGTCGGTCGAAGTGGGGACAGGGCCTCCTCCAAGAGACCCAGTACTTC.

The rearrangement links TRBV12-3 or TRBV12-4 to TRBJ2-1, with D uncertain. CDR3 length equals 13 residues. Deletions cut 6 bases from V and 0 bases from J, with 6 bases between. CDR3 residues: CASSDLSYNEQFF. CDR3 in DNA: TGTGCCAGCAGCGACCTCTCCTACAATGAGCAGTTCTTC.

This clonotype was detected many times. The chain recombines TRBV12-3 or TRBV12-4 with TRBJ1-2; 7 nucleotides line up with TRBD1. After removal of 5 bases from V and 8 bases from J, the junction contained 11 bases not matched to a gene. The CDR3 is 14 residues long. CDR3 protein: CASSPHTGEVGYTF. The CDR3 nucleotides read TGTGCCAGCAGTCCGCATACAGGGGAAGTCGGCTACACCTTC.

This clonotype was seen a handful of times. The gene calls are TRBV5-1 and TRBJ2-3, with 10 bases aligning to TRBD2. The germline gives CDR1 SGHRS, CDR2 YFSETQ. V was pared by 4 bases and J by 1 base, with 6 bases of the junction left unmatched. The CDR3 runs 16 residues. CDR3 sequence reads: CASSLYGTSGTDTQYF. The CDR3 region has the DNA TGCGCCAGCAGCCTGTATGGGACTAGCGGCACAGATACGCAGTATTTT.

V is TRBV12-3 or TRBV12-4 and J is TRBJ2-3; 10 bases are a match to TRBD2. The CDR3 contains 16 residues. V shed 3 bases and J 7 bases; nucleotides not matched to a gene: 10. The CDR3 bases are TGTGCCAGCAGTTTGGGGCCAGCGGGGGGGCGAAATACGCAGTATTTT. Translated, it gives CASSLGPAGGRNTQYF.

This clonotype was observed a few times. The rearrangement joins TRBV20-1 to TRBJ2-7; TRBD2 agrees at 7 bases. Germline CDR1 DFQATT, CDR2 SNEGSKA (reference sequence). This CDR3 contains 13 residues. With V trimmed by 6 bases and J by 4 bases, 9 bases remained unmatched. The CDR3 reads CSARQGGGYEQYF. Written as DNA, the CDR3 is TGCAGTGCCCGGCAGGGCGGGGGATACGAGCAGTACTTC.

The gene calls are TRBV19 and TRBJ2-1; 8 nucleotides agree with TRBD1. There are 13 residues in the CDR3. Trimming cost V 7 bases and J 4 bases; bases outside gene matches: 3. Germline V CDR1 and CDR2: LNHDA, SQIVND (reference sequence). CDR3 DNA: TGTGCCAGTACAGGACAGGGTTACAATGAGCAGTTCTTC. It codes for CASTGQGYNEQFF.

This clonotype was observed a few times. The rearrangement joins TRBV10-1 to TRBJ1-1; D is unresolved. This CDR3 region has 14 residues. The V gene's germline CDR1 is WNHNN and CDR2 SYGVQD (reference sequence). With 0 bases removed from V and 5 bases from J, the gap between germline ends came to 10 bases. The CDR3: CASSESSAGTEAFF. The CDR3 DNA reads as TGCGCCAGCAGTGAGTCGAGTGCGGGGACTGAAGCTTTCTTT.